These 26 T cell receptor delta chains were sequenced from one sample in a study of gamma-delta T cells after stem cell transplantation. With CATT, TCRdb re-called clones from the RT-PCR reads. Altogether thousands of delta-chain clones are present, approximately 16% being singletons, with the ten largest covering approximately 15%. Sequencing was carried out using gamma-delta T cells. These receptor sequences come from a human donor. It is not recorded whose cells these are; they may come from a transplant donor.

In regard to this clone: This may stem from a read error, because a much larger clone lies one nucleotide away. This CDR3 is also generated by other DNA sequences in the sample. The chain combines TRDV2 with TRDJ1; maybe TRDD3 (5 bases). CDR3 length equals 16 residues. Germline CDR1 GEAIGNYY, CDR2 EKD. V was pared by 1 base and J by 1 base, with 15 bases between. The CDR3 DNA reads TGTGCCTGTGACACTGTTGGGGCGCCCTCCACCGATAAACTCATCTTT. This encodes CACDTVGAPSTDKLIF.

This clone was found a few times. This may stem from a read error, because a much larger clone lies one nucleotide away. The rearrangement joins TRDV2 to TRDJ1, with D unresolved. Germline V gives CDR1 GEAIGNYY, CDR2 EKD. The germline V and J ends were trimmed by 2 bases and 3 bases, with 18 bases remaining between them. CDR3 length equals 16 residues. The CDR3 is CACDSIVTRLADKLIF. In DNA form, the CDR3 reads TGTGCCTGTGACAGTATTGTCACCCGTTTGGCCGATAAACTCATCTTT.

This clone is judged medium-sized. The chain carries TRDV2 and TRDJ1, with TRDD3 matching over 7 bases. Germline CDR1 reads GEAIGNYY; CDR2 reads EKD. V was clipped by 0 bases and J by 1 base; unmatched bases: 10. The CDR3 contains 17 residues. The CDR3 sequence: CACDTVAGGYATDKLIF. The CDR3 nucleotides are TGTGCCTGTGACACCGTGGCTGGGGGTTACGCCACCGATAAACTCATCTTT.

This clone was recorded a few times. The V and J genes are TRDV2 and TRDJ1, with D perhaps TRDD3 (5 bases). The CDR3 length is 17 residues. Per the germline V gene, CDR1 is GEAIGNYY and CDR2 is EKD. V gave up 4 bases and J gave up 0 bases, with 20 bases separating them. The CDR3 nucleotides are TGTGCCTGTGATCCTGTACGGTCAGGGGGGTACACCGATAAACTCATCTTT. Residues: CACDPVRSGGYTDKLIF.

The V gene is TRDV2, the J gene TRDJ1; 13 bases fit TRDD3. Trimming at V came to 0 bases and at J to 4 bases, leaving 22 bases not matched to a gene. The germline gives CDR1 GEAIGNYY, CDR2 EKD. This CDR3 region has 22 residues. The CDR3 reads CACDTVMKAVTGGYGPYDKLIF. CDR3 bases: TGTGCCTGTGACACCGTTATGAAGGCTGTGACTGGGGGATACGGGCCATACGATAAACTCATCTTT.

This clone has only a few counts. The CDR3 nucleotides are TGTGCCTGTGACCCGGTGGGGTCCGACTCCAATGGTAAACTCATCTTT. Translated, it gives CACDPVGSDSNGKLIF. The chain combines TRDV2 with TRDJ1, with D possibly being TRDD3 (5 bases). Germline CDR1 reads GEAIGNYY; CDR2 reads EKD. Trimming took off 3 bases at V and 7 bases at J, with 23 bases between the two ends. CDR3 size: 16 residues.

A word on this clone: A far larger clone is a single base away, which makes a read error likely. Distinct nucleotide sequences in the sample also encode this CDR3. CDR3 protein: CACDPLRGDTRAAQLFF. The CDR3 nucleotides read TGTGCCTGCGACCCCCTCCGGGGGGATACAAGGGCCGCACAACTCTTCTTT. The chain joins TRDV2 to TRDJ2; 9 bases line up with TRDD3. The J segment lost 8 bases and the V segment lost 7 bases, leaving 19 bases of the junction unmatched. This CDR3 is built from 17 residues. Germline CDR1 reads GEAIGNYY; CDR2 reads EKD.

This clone has just a few counts. A read error may explain this, as a much larger clone is one base away. The sample holds other DNA sequences that translate to the same CDR3. The chain has TRDV2 and TRDJ1, with 7 nucleotides matching TRDD3. Per the germline V gene, CDR1 is GEAIGNYY and CDR2 is EKD. This CDR3 is built from 21 residues. Here the CDR3 DNA reads TGTGCCTGTGACACCGTGTCGACTCCGACGAATTGGGGGACACTCAGGGATAAACTCATCTTC. Translation gives CACDTVSTPTNWGTLRDKLIF.

A few counts support this clone. A much larger clonotype is one base distant, so this may be a read error. This chain links TRDV2 with TRDJ1, with 12 bases identical to TRDD3. V lost 0 bases and J lost 0; bases outside the gene matches: 1. Germline V gives CDR1 GEAIGNYY, CDR2 EKD. The CDR3 contains 16 residues. The CDR3 region is CACDTLGDTNTDKLIF. DNA of the CDR3: TGTGCCTGTGACACCCTGGGGGATACGAACACCGATAAACTCATCTTT.

This clone was recorded a few times. This chain links TRDV2 with TRDJ1; TRDD3 agrees at 12 bases. This CDR3 has 14 amino acids. V trimming: 0 bases; J trimming: 9 bases; junction bases outside the gene matches: 4. The germline gives CDR1 GEAIGNYY, CDR2 EKD. The CDR3 nucleotides are TGTGCCTGTGACACCGCTGGGGGATACGCGGAACTCATCTTT. Translating it yields CACDTAGGYAELIF.

This clone was seen a few times. CDR3 DNA sequence: TGTGCCTGTGACACAGTTTTCCTGGGGGATAATCTCGGAACCGATAAACTCATCTTT. Protein sequence: CACDTVFLGDNLGTDKLIF. The chain recombines TRDV2 with TRDJ1; 10 positions match TRDD3. The CDR3 is 19 residues long. The germline V gene has CDR1 GEAIGNYY and CDR2 EKD. Trimming at V came to 1 base and at J to 2 bases, leaving 15 bases not matched to a gene.

This clone is large. The sample contains more than one DNA sequence encoding this CDR3. V gene TRDV2 combines with J gene TRDJ1; TRDD3 matches at 10 bases. Germline assignment: CDR1 GEAIGNYY and CDR2 EKD. CDR3 size: 16 residues. V lost 2 bases to trimming and J lost 1 base; unmatched junction nucleotides: 6. The CDR3: CACDRLGDSATDKLIF. CDR3 bases: TGTGCCTGTGACAGACTGGGGGATTCCGCCACCGATAAACTCATCTTT.

The chain employs TRDV2 and TRDJ1, with 7 bases identical to TRDD3. The CDR3 length is 15 residues. Germline V gives CDR1 GEAIGNYY, CDR2 EKD. V was clipped by 1 base and J by 0 bases; unmatched bases: 4. The CDR3 here is CACDTVGEYTDKLIF. CDR3 in DNA: TGTGCCTGTGACACGGTGGGGGAATACACCGATAAACTCATCTTT.

This clone turned up a few times. The chain uses TRDV2 and TRDJ1; D is possibly TRDD3 (5 bases). V was pared by 0 bases and J by 2 bases, with 18 bases between. The CDR3 loop spans 17 amino acids. Germline CDR1 and CDR2: GEAIGNYY and EKD. This chain's CDR3 is CACDTVGSSRGTDKLIF. CDR3 bases: TGTGCCTGTGACACCGTGGGATCATCTCGAGGGACCGATAAACTCATCTTT.

This clone was picked up a small number of times. TCRdb attributes to this sequence the protein of a much larger clone, which differs from the DNA translation at residue 12; a read error is likely, and the protein displayed is translated from the DNA. The genes are TRDV2 and TRDJ3, with 12 bases identical to TRDD3. Germline assignment: CDR1 GEAIGNYY and CDR2 EKD. The CDR3 totals 19 residues. Here the CDR3 reads CACDSILGDTSRDTRQMFF. DNA of the CDR3: TGTGCCTGTGACTCGATACTGGGGGATACCTCCCGGGACACCCGACAGATGTTTTTC.

This chain connects TRDV2 to TRDJ1, with 8 bases identical to TRDD3. Unmatched junction bases numbered 12, after V lost 3 bases and J lost 4 bases. CDR3 length equals 16 residues. Germline CDR1 and CDR2: GEAIGNYY and EKD. The CDR3 coding sequence is TGTGCCTGTGACCTACTGGGGGCTAAGGATGGCGATAAACTCATCTTT. Its protein is CACDLLGAKDGDKLIF.

Relative to its sample, this clone is large. Other nucleotide sequences in the sample specify the same CDR3. The chain uses TRDV2 and TRDJ1; possible D gene TRDD3, 5 bases. Germline loops: CDR1 GEAIGNYY, CDR2 EKD. This CDR3 contains 14 residues. Trimming removed 0 bases at V and 3 bases at J, with 10 bases between. The CDR3 DNA sequence: TGTGCCTGTGACACCCTGCGGGGGCCCGATAAACTCATCTTT. Translation: CACDTLRGPDKLIF.

The chain uses TRDV2 and TRDJ3; TRDD3 aligns across 10 bases. This CDR3 comprises 21 residues. Looked up from germline, CDR1 is GEAIGNYY and CDR2 is EKD. V trimming: 0 bases; J trimming: 2 bases; junction bases outside the gene matches: 12. The DNA for the CDR3 is TGTGCCTGTGACACCGCGGTACTGGGGGATTCTCTCACCTGGGACACCCGACAGATGTTTTTC. Translating gives CACDTAVLGDSLTWDTRQMFF.

This clone qualifies as medium-sized. The chain has TRDV2 and TRDJ1, with 8 bases fitting TRDD3. The V gene end was trimmed by 3 bases and the J gene end by 4 bases; junction bases not matched to a gene: 12. The CDR3 runs 16 residues. The V gene's germline CDR1 is GEAIGNYY and CDR2 EKD. In DNA form, the CDR3 reads TGTGCCTGTGACTCCGTACTGGGGGCCCCTGACGATAAACTCATCTTT. This gives the protein CACDSVLGAPDDKLIF.

Points on this clone: One end of the junction does not line up with germline, which may come from a read error. DNA of the CDR3: TGTGCCTGTGACACGGTTTTGGATGCTGGGGGGTCGTACACCGATAAACTCATCTTC. Protein: CACDTVLDAGGSYTDKLIF. V gene TRDV2 combines with J gene TRDJ1, with 7 bases fitting TRDD3. The length of the CDR3 is 19 residues. Germline V CDR1 and CDR2: GEAIGNYY, EKD.

This clone has a handful of counts. The J gene is TRDJ1, the V gene TRDV2; 12 nucleotides align to TRDD3. The CDR3 is made up of 16 amino acids. The V gene's germline CDR1 is GEAIGNYY and CDR2 EKD. V shed 4 bases and J 1 base; nucleotides not matched to a gene: 6. CDR3 sequence (DNA): TGTGCCTGTGAGCGACTGGGGGATACCCTCACCGATAAACTCATCTTT. Amino acid sequence: CACERLGDTLTDKLIF.

There are a few counts of this clone. A much larger clone differs from this one at a single base, so this may be a read error. The CDR3 nucleotides read TGTGCCTGTGACACCCTGGGGGATGCGGACACCGATAAACTCATCTTT. It translates to CACDTLGDADTDKLIF. The V call is TRDV2, the J call TRDJ1; 9 bases are a match to TRDD3. V gave up 0 bases and J gave up 0 bases; unmatched junction bases: 4. The CDR3 loop spans 16 amino acids. The germline CDR1 and CDR2 sequences are GEAIGNYY and EKD.

This clone was counted a few times. The V call is TRDV2, the J call TRDJ1; D gene unclear. This CDR3 region has 15 residues. CDR1 is GEAIGNYY, CDR2 EKD, per germline. With 3 bases removed from V and 1 base from J, the gap between germline ends came to 14 bases. CDR3 sequence: CACDQLPGGTDKLIF. The CDR3 DNA reads as TGTGCCTGTGACCAGCTCCCCGGAGGCACCGATAAACTCATCTTT.

The chain carries TRDV2 and TRDJ1; the match to TRDD3 covers 12 bases. The CDR3 totals 18 residues. Looked up from germline, CDR1 is GEAIGNYY and CDR2 is EKD. Losses at the gene ends were 0 bases for V and 3 bases for J; bases not matched to a gene: 10. The CDR3 DNA sequence: TGTGCCTGTGACACCGTGGAGGGGACTGGGGGATACCCCGATAAACTCATCTTT. It codes for CACDTVEGTGGYPDKLIF.

Only a few counts were recorded for this clone. The junction departs from the called germline gene at one end, perhaps through a read error. This chain connects TRDV2 to TRDJ1; D might be TRDD3 (5 bases). Germline V gene lookup returns CDR1 GEAIGNYY and CDR2 EKD. The CDR3 has 16 residues. CDR3 sequence (DNA): TGTGCCCGTGACACCATAGGGGACACCAACACCGATAAACTCATCTTT. Residues: CARDTIGDTNTDKLIF.

This clone is medium-sized. The rearrangement uses TRDV2 and TRDJ1, with unresolved D. The CDR3 totals 13 residues. Looked up from germline, CDR1 is GEAIGNYY and CDR2 is EKD. Deletions cut 3 bases from V and 1 base from J, with 8 bases between. In DNA, the CDR3 is TGTGCCTGTGACCCCCTGGTCACCGATAAACTCATCTTT. Protein product: CACDPLVTDKLIF.